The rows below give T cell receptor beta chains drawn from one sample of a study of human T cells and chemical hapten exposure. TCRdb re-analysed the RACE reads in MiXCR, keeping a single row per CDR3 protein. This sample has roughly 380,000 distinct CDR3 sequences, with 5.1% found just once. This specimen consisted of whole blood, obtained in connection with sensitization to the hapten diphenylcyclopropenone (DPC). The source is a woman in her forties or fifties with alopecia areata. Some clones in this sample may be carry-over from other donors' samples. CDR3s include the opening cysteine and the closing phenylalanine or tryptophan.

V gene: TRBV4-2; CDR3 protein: CASSHNPRDLQDIQYF
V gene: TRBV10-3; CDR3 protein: CAISTREGSTDTQYF
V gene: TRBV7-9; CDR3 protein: CASSWGRSYNSPLHF
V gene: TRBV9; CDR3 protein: CASSPSAGGPDTQYF
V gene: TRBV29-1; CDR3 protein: CSVDRGRRETQYF
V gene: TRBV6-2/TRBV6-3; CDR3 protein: CASSYIKNTEAFF
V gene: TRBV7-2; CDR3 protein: CASLACPTCEAFF
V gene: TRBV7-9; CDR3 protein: CASSEGTGNNQPQHF
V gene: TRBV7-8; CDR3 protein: CASSLDSPNQPQHF
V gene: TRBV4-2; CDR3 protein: CASSQLSGTSGRGYAGELFF
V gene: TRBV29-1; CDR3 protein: CSVEVTSGMGNEQFF
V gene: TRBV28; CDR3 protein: CATRQAATFYEQYF
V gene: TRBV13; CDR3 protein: CASSLWAGGHKEQYF